These T cell receptor beta chains were read from a single sample in a study of shared clonotypes between healthy human individuals. TCRdb's table, derived via immunoSEQ multiplex PCR, lists solely in-frame clones and lacks some. The sample carries 2 million to 2.5 million clones, 93% recorded once. The sample consisted of naive CD4+ T cells from PBMCs. These receptors all come from a man aged 18 to 29 in good health. Some clones in this sample may be carry-over from other donors' samples. CDR3s include the opening cysteine and the closing phenylalanine or tryptophan. D genes are given only for firm matches.

V gene	J gene	D gene	CDR3 protein
TRBV7-9	TRBJ2-5	TRBD1	CASSLQQGAWETQYF
TRBV6-5	TRBJ1-3	-	CASSPIVQPGNTIYF
TRBV5-1	TRBJ2-5	TRBD2	CASSLGATSGRYQETQYF
TRBV9	TRBJ2-7	TRBD2	CASSPGRAREQYF
TRBV11-2	TRBJ1-4	-	CASSSQGTTNEKLFF
TRBV6-6	TRBJ2-1	-	CASSYLLAGVGNEQFF
TRBV19	TRBJ2-6	-	CASNPRSGPSGANVLTF
TRBV15	TRBJ2-3	-	CATSRVSVSTDTQYF
TRBV6-5	TRBJ2-7	TRBD1	CASSSSGQGAGEQYF
TRBV7-2	TRBJ2-5	TRBD1	CASIGGGETQYF
TRBV15	TRBJ2-7	-	CATSRGGTHSEQYF
TRBV30	TRBJ1-3	-	CAWGAGSSGNTIYF
TRBV5-1	TRBJ2-3	-	CASTGSYPDTQYF
TRBV6-4	TRBJ1-1	-	CASSDGYTEAFF
TRBV18	TRBJ1-1	-	CASQSAGNTEAFF
TRBV29-1	TRBJ2-1	-	CSVSGSYNEQFF
TRBV7-9	TRBJ2-6	TRBD1	CASNTQGWANVLTF
TRBV11-3	TRBJ1-3	-	CASSLGGQNSGNTIYF
TRBV12-1	TRBJ2-1	-	CASSCAGAGDEQFF
TRBV28	TRBJ2-3	TRBD1	CASSLRQGGTDTQYF
TRBV2	TRBJ2-1	-	CASSERTSYNEQFF
TRBV7-9	TRBJ2-2	-	CASSLAGVTGELFF
TRBV5-1	TRBJ1-4	-	CASSLGPLATNEKLFF
TRBV5-1	TRBJ2-5	TRBD1	CAGSGQVGETQYF
TRBV6-5	TRBJ2-3	TRBD2	CASSYSGLAGTDTQYF
TRBV2	TRBJ2-7	-	CASRSQEGAYEQYF
TRBV9	TRBJ1-1	-	CASSPRTESMNTEAFF
TRBV7-2	TRBJ2-1	-	CASSFGTGTYNEQFF
TRBV13	TRBJ2-1	-	CASSLGRGLNEQFF
TRBV5-1	TRBJ2-4	-	CASSFLDDKNIQYF
TRBV7-3	TRBJ2-3	-	CASSVGRDTQYF
TRBV5-1	TRBJ2-1	-	CASSLAGQSSYNEQFF
TRBV7-2	TRBJ1-4	-	CASSFMAQNEKLFF
TRBV5-1	TRBJ2-3	-	CASSFDPITDTQYF
TRBV6-5	TRBJ1-5	-	CASSGTPNQPQHF
TRBV20-1	TRBJ1-1	-	CSTTYKGVYF
TRBV18	TRBJ1-3	-	CASSSQRPRNTIYF
TRBV16	TRBJ2-7	TRBD1	CASSQSRTGAYEQYF
TRBV6-1	TRBJ2-3	-	CASSEGLVRTDTQYF
TRBV6-5	TRBJ1-2	-	CASSYLGNGYTF
TRBV2	TRBJ2-3	-	CASRQQGVGADTQYF
TRBV28	TRBJ2-1	-	CASSLAGSSSYNEQFF
TRBV5-1	TRBJ1-3	-	CASSFGASGNTIYF
TRBV5-5	TRBJ2-7	-	CASSYTTSSYEQYF
TRBV4-3	TRBJ2-2	TRBD1	CASSQWTGDAGELFF
TRBV6-6	TRBJ2-5	-	CASTSSPETQYF
TRBV4-3	TRBJ2-1	TRBD2	CASRNGLAGAANEQFF
TRBV18	TRBJ1-2	TRBD1	CASSPTDRGYGYTF
TRBV19	TRBJ2-7	TRBD2	CASSTVAGGVYEQYF